The clone carrying this TCR beta chain was observed at least ten times. The antigen remains undetermined. This record belongs to a study of T cells after yellow fever vaccination. General study results and limits: Most primary-vaccination clones reappeared after the booster (about 97% CD4, 88% CD8). Contamination by abundant bulk-population clonotypes could be present in FACS-sorted repertoires.

The CDR3 is made up of 17 amino acids. The germline gives CDR1 LGHNA, CDR2 YSLEER. Trimming pared 2 bases from V and 0 bases from J, leaving 16 bases between. TCRdb re-called the 5' RACE reads with MiXCR, one entry per CDR3 protein. The data show about 230,000 distinct CDR3 sequences, with more than 6.5% seen just once and approximately 1.1% held by the top ten. Sequenced material: CD4+ T cells sorted from PBMCs, taken on the day of the yellow fever booster vaccination. The sequence came from a man aged 30 to 45 who received the YFV17D yellow fever vaccine. V is TRBV4-3 and J is TRBJ1-1; D not resolved. The CDR3: CASSQSGPGRMNTEAFF. The DNA for the CDR3 is TGCGCCAGCAGCCAATCAGGCCCCGGGAGGATGAACACTGAAGCTTTCTTT.